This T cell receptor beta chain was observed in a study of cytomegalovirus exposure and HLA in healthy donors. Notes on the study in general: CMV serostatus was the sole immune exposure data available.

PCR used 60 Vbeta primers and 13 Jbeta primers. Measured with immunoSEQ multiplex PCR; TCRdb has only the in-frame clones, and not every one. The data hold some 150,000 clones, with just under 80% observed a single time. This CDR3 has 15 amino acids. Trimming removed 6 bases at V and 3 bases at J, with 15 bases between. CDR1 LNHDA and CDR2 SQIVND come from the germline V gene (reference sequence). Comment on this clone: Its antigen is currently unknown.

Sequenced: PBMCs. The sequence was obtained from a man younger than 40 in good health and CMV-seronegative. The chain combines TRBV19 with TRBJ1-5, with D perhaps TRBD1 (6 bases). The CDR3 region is CASSSPGQNNQPQHF. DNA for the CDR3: TGTGCCAGTAGCTCCCCCGGACAGAACAATCAGCCCCAGCATTTT. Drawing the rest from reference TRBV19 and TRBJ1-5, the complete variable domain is DGGITQSPKYLFRKEGQNVTLSCEQNLNHDAMYWYRQDPGQGLRLIYYSQIVNDFQKGDIAEGYSVSREKKESFPLTVTSAQKNPTAFYLCASSSPGQNNQPQHFGDGTRLSIL.